These 27 T cell receptor beta chains share one sample of origin, sequenced in a study of blood T cell repertoires in COVID-19. Profiled with immunoSEQ multiplex PCR; TCRdb holds only in-frame clones, not every one. The repertoire holds 200,000 to 300,000 clones, more than 75% seen once, with over 5.5% in the top ten. The sequencing sample was made of peripheral blood. All receptors come from a woman of 80 years or more with COVID-19, enrolled during active disease.

The V call is TRBV28, the J call TRBJ2-3; 8 bases agree with TRBD2. The CDR3 contains 16 residues. The V segment lost 4 bases and the J segment 4 bases; nucleotides outside the gene matches: 10. Germline V gene data show CDR1 as MDHEN and CDR2 as SYDVKM. The CDR3 is CASSSTGTRWADTQYF. The CDR3 region has the DNA TGTGCCAGCAGTTCAACCGGGACTAGGTGGGCAGATACGCAGTATTTT. Complete variable domain (other parts from reference TRBV28 and TRBJ2-3): DVKVTQSSRYLVKRTGEKVFLECVQDMDHENMFWYRQDPGLGLRLIYFSYDVKMKEKGDIPEGYSVSREKKERFSLILESASTNQTSMYLCASSSTGTRWADTQYFGPGTRLTVL.

The chain has TRBV21-1 and TRBJ2-7; the D call in the table, TRBD1, was not verified against the DNA. TRBV21-1 is classified as a pseudogene. The CDR3 has 16 amino acids. CDR3: CASSKDNRDKTYEQYV. CDR3 nucleotides: TGTGCCAGCAGCAAAGATAATCGGGACAAAACCTACGAGCAGTACGTC.

The genes are TRBV7-9 and TRBJ1-2; a possible D gene is TRBD1 (6 bases). The V gene's germline CDR1 is SEHNR and CDR2 FQNEAQ (reference sequence). The CDR3 contains 15 residues. Deletions cut 4 bases from V and 0 bases from J, with 12 bases between. The CDR3 is CASSSRQEPNYGYTF. The CDR3 bases are TGTGCCAGCAGCTCCCGACAGGAACCTAACTATGGCTACACCTTC.

V gene TRBV7-9 combines with J gene TRBJ1-1; D remains ambiguous. Germline V lookup: CDR1 SEHNR, CDR2 FQNEAQ (reference sequence). With 5 bases removed from V and 5 bases from J, the gap between germline ends came to 12 bases. The CDR3 has 13 residues. CDR3 in amino acids: CASSPSTNTEAFF. CDR3 coding DNA: TGTGCCAGCAGCCCCTCTACGAATACTGAAGCTTTCTTT. The full variable domain, its missing parts supplied by reference TRBV7-9 and TRBJ1-1, is DTGVSQNPRHKITKRGQNVTFRCDPISEHNRLYWYRQTLGQGPEFLTYFQNEAQLEKSRLLSDRFSAERPKGSFSTLEIQRTEQGDSAMYLCASSPSTNTEAFFGQGTRLTVV.

The rearrangement links TRBV21-1 to TRBJ1-1. TRBV21-1 counts as a pseudogene. The CDR3 totals 14 residues. CDR3 bases: TGTGCCAGCTCGGTCGGGGGGGCTGGCACTGAAGCTTTCTTT. It yields the protein CASSVGGAGTEAFF.

The chain carries TRBV30 and TRBJ1-2; D is uncertain. Germline CDR1 and CDR2: GTSNPN and SVGIG (reference sequence). The germline V and J ends were trimmed by 5 bases and 9 bases, with 13 bases remaining between them. The CDR3 has 11 residues. The CDR3 DNA reads TGTGCCTGGTGGCGGGTGGATAGCTACACCTTC. Protein sequence: CAWWRVDSYTF.

This chain joins TRBV5-4 and TRBJ2-1; D may be TRBD2 (7 bases). CDR3 size: 15 residues. The V gene lost 1 base and the J gene lost 7 bases, with 15 bases spanning the gap. Germline V gives CDR1 SGHNT, CDR2 YYREEE (reference sequence). The CDR3 sequence is CASSLRGGAYNEQFF. CDR3 in DNA: TGTGCCAGCAGCTTGAGGGGGGGGGCTTATAATGAGCAGTTCTTC.

With respect to this clone: Other DNA sequences in this sample translate to the same CDR3. The CDR3 is CASSFSGQINQPQHF. Written as DNA, the CDR3 is TGTGCCAGCAGTTTTTCGGGACAGATCAATCAGCCCCAGCATTTT. The gene calls are TRBV28 and TRBJ1-5; TRBD1 matches 7 bases. V dropped 3 bases and J dropped 3; count of bases not matched to a gene: 5. Germline lookup yields CDR1 MDHEN and CDR2 SYDVKM. The CDR3 has 15 amino acids.

The CDR3 nucleotides read TGTGCCAGCAGTTTACGTGGCGGGGGGGCCGGTGAGCAGTTCTTC. Encoded protein: CASSLRGGGAGEQFF. This sequence joins TRBV27 and TRBJ2-1; 9 bases fit TRBD2. Unmatched junction bases numbered 8, after V lost 2 bases and J lost 9 bases. The CDR3 length is 15 residues. CDR1 MNHEY and CDR2 SMNVEV come from the germline V gene (reference sequence).

The chain combines TRBV14 with TRBJ1-1; D is unclear. V shed 1 base and J shed 4 bases, with 13 bases lying between them. Germline V lookup: CDR1 SGHDN, CDR2 FVKESK. The CDR3 runs 15 residues. The CDR3 bases are TGTGCCAGCAGCCAAGCCGGCGTACGGGGCACTGAAGCTTTCTTT. It codes for CASSQAGVRGTEAFF.

The V call is TRBV10-3, the J call TRBJ1-4; D is undetermined. CDR3 length: 13 amino acids. Germline CDR1 reads ENHRY; CDR2 reads SYGVKD. Between the trimmed V and J ends, which lost 5 bases and 4 bases, there was a span of 8 bases. CDR3 sequence reads: CAISPRSNEKLFF. CDR3 in DNA: TGTGCCATCAGTCCCCGTAGTAATGAAAAACTGTTTTTT.

The V gene is TRBV16, the J gene TRBJ1-1; 7 nucleotides match TRBD1. J lost 3 bases, V lost 4 bases, and 5 bases had no gene match. CDR3 length equals 14 residues. Germline CDR1 is KGHSY and CDR2 is FQNENV. The DNA of the CDR3 is TGTGCCAGCAGCCGTCAGGGGGGAGACACTGAAGCTTTCTTT. Translating it yields CASSRQGGDTEAFF.

The chain combines TRBV5-4 with TRBJ1-6; possibly TRBD1 for D (6 bases). V shed 0 bases and J shed 9 bases, with 16 bases lying between them. The CDR3 consists of 16 residues. CDR1 is SGHNT, CDR2 YYREEE, per germline (reference sequence). The CDR3 loop reads CASSLAGGGLISPLHF. CDR3 nucleotide sequence: TGTGCCAGCAGCTTGGCTGGCGGGGGGCTCATTTCACCCCTCCACTTT.

CDR3 sequence: CAITSGQGPGNTIYF. Written as DNA, the CDR3 is TGTGCCATCACCTCGGGACAGGGACCTGGAAACACCATATATTTT. The chain combines TRBV10-3 with TRBJ1-3, with TRBD1 matching 9 bases. The germline gives CDR1 ENHRY, CDR2 SYGVKD. The V segment lost 7 bases and the J segment 2 bases; nucleotides outside the gene matches: 6. The CDR3 is made up of 15 amino acids.

This clone has more than one count but fewer than ten. The chain has TRBV28 and TRBJ1-2; 8 nucleotides line up with TRBD1. This CDR3 is 16 amino acids long. V lost 6 bases and J lost 3; bases outside the gene matches: 12. Germline loops: CDR1 MDHEN, CDR2 SYDVKM. The CDR3 here is CASRATTRGRYYGYTF. In DNA form, the CDR3 reads TGTGCCAGCAGGGCAACGACCAGGGGGCGCTACTATGGCTACACCTTC.

The chain has TRBV6-6 and TRBJ1-4; no firm D call. There are 14 residues in the CDR3. V was shortened by 0 bases and J by 8 bases, with 10 bases between the two germline ends. Germline-derived CDR1 and CDR2 are MNHNY and SVGAGI (reference sequence). The CDR3: CASSYSTRNEKLFF. The CDR3 DNA is TGTGCCAGCAGTTACTCGACCAGGAACGAAAAACTGTTTTTT.

The CDR3 sequence: CASSPREGSGTGELFF. The CDR3 DNA is TGTGCCAGCTCACCACGAGAGGGATCGGGCACCGGGGAGCTGTTTTTT. V usage is TRBV18 and J usage is TRBJ2-2; possible D gene TRBD2, 5 bases. The germline V and J ends were trimmed by 1 base and 4 bases, with 13 bases remaining between them. CDR1 KGHSH and CDR2 LQKENI come from the germline V gene. The CDR3 sequence is 16 residues long.

The gene calls are TRBV6-5 and TRBJ1-2; no definite D call. CDR1 is MNHEY and CDR2 is SVGAGI in the germline V gene. The CDR3 loop spans 13 amino acids. Between the trimmed V and J ends, which lost 4 bases and 2 bases, there was a span of 8 bases. The CDR3 region has the DNA TGTGCCAGCAGTTTCACAGAGAACTATGGCTACACCTTC. It encodes CASSFTENYGYTF.

CDR3 sequence: CASSAQGGGMEQFF. CDR3 nucleotide sequence: TGTGCCAGCAGCGCCCAGGGAGGTGGCATGGAGCAGTTCTTC. The chain is built from TRBV11-2 and TRBJ2-1; TRBD2 is a possible D gene (6 bases). Germline values: CDR1 SGHAT, CDR2 FQNNGV. V dropped 5 bases and J dropped 10 bases, with 18 bases sitting between them. The CDR3 contains 14 residues.

This chain joins TRBV28 and TRBJ1-2, with TRBD1 matching over 8 bases. There are 14 residues in the CDR3. Germline V gene data show CDR1 as MDHEN and CDR2 as SYDVKM. With 6 bases clipped from V and 5 bases from J, the junction kept 8 bases outside the gene matches. CDR3 sequence reads: CASSLGTGEYGYTF. The DNA for the CDR3 is TGTGCCAGCAGCCTCGGGACAGGCGAGTATGGCTACACCTTC.

The V and J genes are TRBV6-5 and TRBJ1-2; a possible D gene is TRBD1 (6 bases). Germline V gives CDR1 MNHEY, CDR2 SVGAGI. The CDR3 runs 13 residues. The CDR3 protein is CVVRGAAANGYTF. CDR3 nucleotides: TGTGTAGTTCGGGGGGCGGCAGCAAATGGCTACACCTTC.

The genes are TRBV12-3 or TRBV12-4 and TRBJ1-2; 7 nucleotides match TRBD1. This CDR3 is 13 amino acids long. Unmatched junction bases numbered 7, after V lost 5 bases and J lost 7 bases. The CDR3 coding sequence is TGTGCCAGCAGTCCTGTGACAGGGATTGGCTACACCTTC. Protein product: CASSPVTGIGYTF.

This clone was seen just once. This chain links TRBV10-3 with TRBJ1-1; possibly TRBD1 for D (5 bases). Trimming left V 6 bases short and J 8 bases short, with 19 bases between. The CDR3 is made up of 14 amino acids. Germline CDR1 is ENHRY and CDR2 is SYGVKD. DNA of the CDR3: TGTGCCATCAGGGGTGGCCTTTCTGGGGCGGAAGCTTTCTTT. Translation: CAIRGGLSGAEAFF.

The chain links TRBV5-1 to TRBJ1-1; D perhaps matches TRBD1 (6 bases). Trimming cost V 4 bases and J 1 base, with 17 bases left between them. Germline V gene data show CDR1 as SGHRS and CDR2 as YFSETQ. This CDR3 contains 16 residues. The CDR3 coding sequence is TGCGCCAGCAGCCCGGGACACCAAAAAGGGAACACTGAAGCTTTCTTT. It translates to CASSPGHQKGNTEAFF.

J is TRBJ1-2 and V is TRBV5-4; D may be TRBD1 (5 bases). Germline lookup yields CDR1 SGHNT and CDR2 YYREEE (reference sequence). V was shortened by 1 base and J by 7 bases, with 11 bases between the two germline ends. The CDR3 runs 13 residues. In DNA, the CDR3 is TGTGCCAGCAGCTTGTGGGGCGGGGGTGGCTACACCTTC. Residues: CASSLWGGGGYTF.

The J gene is TRBJ1-4, the V gene TRBV28, with TRBD1 identical over 8 bases. The V gene end was trimmed by 6 bases and the J gene end by 7 bases; junction bases not matched to a gene: 7. Germline V gene sequence: CDR1 MDHEN, CDR2 SYDVKM. The CDR3 loop spans 14 amino acids. The CDR3 DNA is TGTGCCAGCAGGACCTCAGGGGGCGTTGAAAAACTGTTTTTT. Its protein is CASRTSGGVEKLFF. Supplemented by reference TRBV28 and TRBJ1-4, the full variable domain reads DVKVTQSSRYLVKRTGEKVFLECVQDMDHENMFWYRQDPGLGLRLIYFSYDVKMKEKGDIPEGYSVSREKKERFSLILESASTNQTSMYLCASRTSGGVEKLFFGSGTQLSVL.

This clone has just one count. The V and J genes are TRBV6-5 and TRBJ2-1; maybe TRBD1 (5 bases). The CDR3 contains 14 residues. Per germline, CDR1 MNHEY and CDR2 SVGAGI. Trimming pared 6 bases from V and 4 bases from J, leaving 13 bases between. CDR3 sequence: CASRIRRQYNEQFF. CDR3 in DNA: TGTGCCAGCAGAATACGGAGACAGTACAATGAGCAGTTCTTC.